Shown below are 25 T cell receptor beta chains from a single sample sequenced in a study. Cells sorted as Tregs were CD4+, CD25+ and CD127-/low. MiXCR, run by TCRdb on the 5' RACE reads, gives a single entry per CDR3 protein. The repertoire holds approximately 50,000 distinct CDR3 sequences, with less than 30% as singletons. Sequencing was done on a sample of tumor-infiltrating Tregs sorted from the breast tumor. The receptors derive from a female donor with breast cancer.

Only a few counts were recorded for this clonotype. The chain has TRBV11-3 and TRBJ2-1; D possibly corresponds to TRBD2 (5 bases). Looked up from germline, CDR1 is SGHNT and CDR2 is YENEEA. The CDR3 is 13 residues long. The V end lost 1 base, the J end lost 9 bases, and 10 bases lay between the germline ends. Written as DNA, the CDR3 is TGTGCCAGCAGCTTAGGAGGGAAGGGTGAGCAGTTCTTC. Translated, it gives CASSLGGKGEQFF.

The chain is built from TRBV20-1 and TRBJ1-6; D gene ambiguous. V shed 4 bases and J shed 14 bases, with 15 bases lying between them. The CDR3 length is 12 residues. CDR1 DFQATT and CDR2 SNEGSKA come from the germline V gene (reference sequence). This CDR3 reads CSAMTRSDTLHF. CDR3 DNA: TGCAGTGCTATGACTCGAAGTGACACCCTCCACTTT.

The rearrangement uses TRBV19 and TRBJ1-2, with TRBD1 matching over 7 bases. The V gene's germline CDR1 is LNHDA and CDR2 SQIVND (reference sequence). V shed 5 bases, J shed 4 bases, and the junction held 4 bases outside the gene matches. CDR3 length: 13 amino acids. CDR3 residues: CASSGQVSYGYTF. DNA of the CDR3: TGTGCCAGTAGTGGACAGGTTTCCTATGGCTACACCTTC.

The chain is built from TRBV10-2 and TRBJ2-7, with 9 bases identical to TRBD2. Germline V lookup: CDR1 WSHSY, CDR2 SAAADI. The CDR3 totals 17 residues. Trimming cost V 8 bases and J 3 bases; bases outside gene matches: 17. The CDR3 nucleotides read TGCGCCAGCTTCTCCGGGACTAGCATATCGCCTCTCTACGAGCAGTACTTC. It is translated as CASFSGTSISPLYEQYF.

The chain employs TRBV6-5 and TRBJ2-6, with TRBD1 identical over 10 bases. V lost 0 bases and J lost 4; bases outside the gene matches: 6. The CDR3 has 18 residues. Germline assignment: CDR1 MNHEY and CDR2 SVGAGI. The CDR3 nucleotides are TGTGCCAGCAGTTACTCCGGGACAGGGGCGACCGGGGCCAACGTCCTGACTTTC. It is translated as CASSYSGTGATGANVLTF.

This clonotype was picked up a small number of times. The J gene is TRBJ2-1, the V gene TRBV20-1; D is perhaps TRBD1 (7 bases). Germline CDR1 DFQATT, CDR2 SNEGSKA (reference sequence). The V end was cut by 6 bases, the J end by 8 bases, with 14 bases between. The CDR3 consists of 12 residues. The CDR3 sequence is CSASQGGDEQFF. The CDR3 DNA sequence: TGCAGTGCAAGTCAGGGGGGCGATGAGCAGTTCTTC.

This sequence joins TRBV27 and TRBJ1-2; unclear D gene. V was clipped by 0 bases and J by 2 bases, with 7 bases between them. This CDR3 has 14 residues. The germline gives CDR1 MNHEY, CDR2 SMNVEV (reference sequence). The CDR3 spells CASSLSGLNYGYTF. CDR3 nucleotides: TGTGCCAGCAGTTTATCCGGGTTGAACTATGGCTACACCTTC.

About this clonotype itself: One junction end disagrees with the germline gene, perhaps due to a read error. V usage is TRBV7-3 and J usage is TRBJ2-1; the D gene could be TRBD1 or TRBD2 (5 bases each). The CDR3 length is 16 residues. Germline assignment: CDR1 SGHTA and CDR2 FQGTGA. The CDR3 loop reads CASSPLGASSFNEQFF. CDR3 bases: TGTGCCAGCAGCCCCCTCGGGGCGAGCTCCTTCAATGAGCAGTTCTTC.

A remark on this clonotype: The CDR3 does not end in the conserved phenylalanine or tryptophan, so this is likely a read error. This chain links TRBV27 with TRBJ2-3; weak D call: TRBD1 (6 bases). Germline CDR1 MNHEY, CDR2 SMNVEV (reference sequence). Trimming removed 6 bases from V and 1 base from J, with 11 bases in between. This CDR3 is 14 amino acids long. CDR3 nucleotide sequence: TGTGCCAGCAGGGGGGACATGCGCACAGATACGCAGTATTCT. Protein product: CASRGDMRTDTQYS.

This clonotype was seen a handful of times. The chain joins TRBV27 to TRBJ1-6; TRBD1 is a possible D gene (5 bases). The CDR3 is 15 amino acids. Deletions cut 6 bases from V and 2 bases from J, with 11 bases between. Germline CDR1 MNHEY, CDR2 SMNVEV (reference sequence). The chain's CDR3 is CASRPGTAYNSPLHF. The CDR3 coding sequence is TGTGCCAGCAGACCCGGGACGGCCTATAATTCACCCCTCCACTTT.

The V gene is TRBV3-1, the J gene TRBJ1-1; D is perhaps TRBD1 (5 bases). The CDR3 has 13 residues. The germline V gene encodes CDR1 LGHDT and CDR2 YNNKEL (reference sequence). V was shortened by 4 bases and J by 7 bases, with 13 bases between the two germline ends. The CDR3 coding sequence is TGTGCCAGCAGCCGTTTCGGGACGATTGAAGCTTTCTTT. This translates into CASSRFGTIEAFF.

This clonotype was recorded a few times. The chain carries TRBV5-1 and TRBJ2-7; 12 positions agree with TRBD1. This CDR3 has 15 residues. The V gene end was trimmed by 4 bases and the J gene end by 3 bases; junction bases not matched to a gene: 5. Germline V gives CDR1 SGHRS, CDR2 YFSETQ. The CDR3 nucleotides read TGCGCCAGCAGCCCAGGGACAGGGGGCCTCTACGAGCAGTACTTC. Amino acids: CASSPGTGGLYEQYF.

This clonotype is medium-sized within its sample. The gene calls are TRBV5-1 and TRBJ2-7; 10 positions match TRBD1. Germline CDR1 SGHRS, CDR2 YFSETQ. This CDR3 has 14 residues. V dropped 4 bases and J dropped 4; count of bases not matched to a gene: 5. The CDR3 bases are TGCGCCAGCAGCCAACGACAGGGGGCTTACGAGCAGTACTTC. Its protein is CASSQRQGAYEQYF.

This clonotype came up many times. The V gene is TRBV20-1, the J gene TRBJ2-3; 13 nucleotides line up with TRBD2. This CDR3 contains 17 residues. In germline, CDR1 is DFQATT, CDR2 SNEGSKA (reference sequence). Trimming at V came to 1 base and at J to 3 bases, leaving 7 bases not matched to a gene. CDR3 region: CSARGSLTSGRTDTQYF. The DNA for the CDR3 is TGCAGTGCTAGAGGGTCCCTGACTAGCGGGAGGACAGATACGCAGTATTTT.

This clonotype was detected once. The chain uses TRBV30 and TRBJ2-3, with 10 bases lining up with TRBD2. Per the germline V gene, CDR1 is GTSNPN and CDR2 is SVGIG (reference sequence). Trimming at V came to 1 base and at J to 8 bases, leaving 12 bases not matched to a gene. This CDR3 is 16 amino acids long. Here the CDR3 DNA reads TGTGCCTGGAGTGGGTCGGTAGCGGGGGGTCATGGTACGCAGTATTTT. Its translation is CAWSGSVAGGHGTQYF. Based on the CDR3 plus reference TRBV30 and TRBJ2-3, the full variable domain is SQTIHQWPATLVQPVGSPLSLECTVEGTSNPNLYWYRQAAGRGLQLLFYSVGIGQISSEVPQNLSASRPQDRQFILSSKKLLLSDSGFYLCAWSGSVAGGHGTQYFGPGTRLTVL.

The gene calls are TRBV9 and TRBJ1-1; perhaps TRBD1 as D (6 bases). Trimming removed 0 bases from V and 6 bases from J, with 12 bases in between. CDR1 SGDLS and CDR2 YYNGEE come from the germline V gene. The CDR3 loop spans 14 amino acids. The CDR3 region has the DNA TGTGCCAGCAGCGTAGGAGGGGGGGGCGCTGAAGCTTTCTTT. It yields the protein CASSVGGGGAEAFF.

The rearrangement joins TRBV10-3 to TRBJ2-5, with D perhaps TRBD1 or TRBD2 (5 bases each). The CDR3 spans 15 residues. The germline V gene has CDR1 ENHRY and CDR2 SYGVKD. V was trimmed by 0 bases and J by 4 bases, leaving 12 bases between them. The CDR3 bases are TGTGCCATCAGTGAGTCCTTGGGGGAAGGAGAGACCCAGTACTTC. This codes for CAISESLGEGETQYF.

This clonotype was seen more than once but under ten times. The V call is TRBV6-1, the J call TRBJ2-1; D remains unclear. This CDR3 is built from 11 residues. Trimming removed 6 bases from V and 13 bases from J, with 13 bases in between. The germline CDR1 and CDR2 sequences are MNHNS and SASEGT. In DNA, the CDR3 is TGTGCCAGCAGCCTGATCGAGCTTCAGTTCTTC. It is translated as CASSLIELQFF.

This clonotype was counted between two and nine times. The chain links TRBV20-1 to TRBJ2-7; 11 nucleotides align to TRBD1. CDR1 DFQATT and CDR2 SNEGSKA come from the germline V gene (reference sequence). The CDR3 is made up of 14 amino acids. The ends lost 5 bases at V and 5 bases at J; junction bases unmatched: 8. The CDR3 sequence is CSAHWTGGRDEQYF. For the CDR3, the DNA is TGCAGTGCTCATTGGACAGGGGGCCGCGACGAGCAGTACTTC.

The J gene is TRBJ2-1, the V gene TRBV7-6, with 8 nucleotides matching TRBD2. This CDR3 region has 15 residues. The ends lost 5 bases at V and 0 bases at J; junction bases unmatched: 3. Looked up from germline, CDR1 is SGHVS and CDR2 is FNYEAQ. CDR3 residues: CASSQSGSSYNEQFF. For the CDR3, the DNA is TGTGCCAGCAGCCAGAGCGGGAGCTCCTACAATGAGCAGTTCTTC.

In its sample, this clonotype was seen many times. The chain uses TRBV20-1 and TRBJ2-2; D possibly corresponds to TRBD2 (6 bases). Germline V gene data show CDR1 as DFQATT and CDR2 as SNEGSKA (reference sequence). The CDR3 runs 14 residues. Trimming took 5 bases from V and 0 from J, leaving 10 bases between them. The CDR3 DNA reads as TGCAGTGCTCCTAGCGTCTCGAACACCGGGGAGCTGTTTTTT. Amino acids: CSAPSVSNTGELFF.

Concerning this clonotype itself: An end of the junction does not agree with germline; a read error may underlie this. V is TRBV5-1 and J is TRBJ2-2, with 7 bases that match TRBD1. Germline V CDR1 and CDR2: SGHRS, YFSETQ. The CDR3 has 15 residues. CDR3 DNA: TGCGCCAGTAGCTCGCGACAGGGTAACACCGGGGAGCTGTTTTTT. Translating gives CASSSRQGNTGELFF. Combining the CDR3 with reference TRBV5-1 and TRBJ2-2 gives the whole variable domain KAGVTQTPRYLIKTRGQQVTLSCSPISGHRSVSWYQQTPGQGLQFLFEYFSETQRNKGNFPGRFSGRQFSNSRSEMNVSTLELGDSALYLCASSSRQGNTGELFFGEGSRLTVL.

CDR3 protein: CASSQVTGYYGYTF. CDR3 coding DNA: TGTGCCAGCAGTCAGGTAACAGGGTACTATGGCTACACCTTC. The rearrangement uses TRBV2 and TRBJ1-2; the D gene is possibly TRBD1 (6 bases). This CDR3 has 14 residues. V was pared by 5 bases and J by 3 bases, with 13 bases between. Per the germline V gene, CDR1 is SNHLY and CDR2 is FYNNEI.

The chain carries TRBV20-1 and TRBJ1-2, with a tentative D call TRBD1 (6 bases). The germline V gene encodes CDR1 DFQATT and CDR2 SNEGSKA (reference sequence). Trimming cost V 3 bases and J 0 bases, with 11 bases left between them. The CDR3 length is 14 residues. The CDR3 spells CSARYRDSNYGYTF. CDR3 nucleotide sequence: TGCAGTGCTAGGTACAGGGATTCTAACTATGGCTACACCTTC.

This clonotype was detected a few times. The gene calls are TRBV7-2 and TRBJ1-5; perhaps TRBD1 as D (6 bases). This CDR3 has 18 amino acids. Germline CDR1 reads SGHTA; CDR2 reads FQGNSA. Trimming pared 5 bases from V and 0 bases from J, leaving 20 bases between. The CDR3 protein is CASSPQAGGRYSNQPQHF. CDR3 sequence (DNA): TGTGCCAGCAGCCCCCAGGCGGGGGGCAGGTATAGCAATCAGCCCCAGCATTTT.